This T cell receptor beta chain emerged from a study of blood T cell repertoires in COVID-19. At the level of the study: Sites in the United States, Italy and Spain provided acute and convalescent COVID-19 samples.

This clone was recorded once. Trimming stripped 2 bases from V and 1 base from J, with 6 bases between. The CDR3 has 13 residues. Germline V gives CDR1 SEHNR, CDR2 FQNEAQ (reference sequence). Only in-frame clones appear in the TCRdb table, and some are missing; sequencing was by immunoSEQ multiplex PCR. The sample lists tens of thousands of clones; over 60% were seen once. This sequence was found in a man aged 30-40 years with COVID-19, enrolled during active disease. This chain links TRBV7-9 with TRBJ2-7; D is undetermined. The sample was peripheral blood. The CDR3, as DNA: TGTGCCAGCAGCTTACGAGGTTCCTACGAGCAGTACTTC. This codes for CASSLRGSYEQYF.